Reported below is one TCR beta chain. Method: immunoSEQ multiplex PCR; TCRdb's copy keeps in-frame clones and lacks some. In the table there are approximately 86,000 clones, 86% of which are singletons. The data originate from a study of control samples from healthy donors and cancer patients. V was clipped by 6 bases and J by 3 bases, with 27 bases between them. This CDR3 contains 18 residues. Germline V gene sequence: CDR1 SGHKS, CDR2 YYEKEE (reference sequence). The sequenced material came from blood. The chain links TRBV5-5 to TRBJ1-1, with D perhaps matching TRBD1 (6 bases). This TCR derives from a man aged 30-40 years in good health. The CDR3 is CASTLAPAQGTVDTEAFF. CDR3 sequence (DNA): TGTGCCAGCACCCTAGCTCCTGCTCAGGGGACGGTCGACACTGAAGCTTTCTTT.